The clone carrying this T cell receptor beta chain occurred a few times. These data come from a study of multiple sclerosis patients with progressive multifocal leukoencephalopathy. Time point here: before natalizumab initiation. All patients had prior interferon beta, and all PML patients were female. CDR3 size: 15 residues. The V segment lost 5 bases and the J segment 5 bases; nucleotides outside the gene matches: 6. The germline V gene encodes CDR1 LNHNV and CDR2 YYDKDF (reference sequence). Sequencing used immunoSEQ multiplex PCR; TCRdb keeps in-frame clones, though not all of them. The table lists fewer than 35,000 clones, about 88% of them singletons.

The receptor comes from a human donor with multiple sclerosis. The sample consisted of PBMCs. The chain has TRBV15 and TRBJ2-7; TRBD2 matches 13 bases. This CDR3 reads CATSLRLAGGHEQYF. The CDR3 DNA reads TGTGCCACCAGCCTGCGACTAGCGGGAGGACACGAGCAGTACTTC.